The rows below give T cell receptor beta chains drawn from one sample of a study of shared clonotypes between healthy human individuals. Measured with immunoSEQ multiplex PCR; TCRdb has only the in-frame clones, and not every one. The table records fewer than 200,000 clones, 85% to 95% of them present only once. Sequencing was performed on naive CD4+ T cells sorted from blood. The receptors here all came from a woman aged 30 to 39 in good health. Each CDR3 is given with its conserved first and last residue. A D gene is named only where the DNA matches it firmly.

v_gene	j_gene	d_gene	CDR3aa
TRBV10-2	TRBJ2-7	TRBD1	CASSVRDRVSEQYF
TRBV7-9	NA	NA	CASSLGRDGEQYF
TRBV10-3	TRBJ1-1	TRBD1	CAISEATGGGNTEAFF
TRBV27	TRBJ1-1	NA	CASSLESGYTEAFF
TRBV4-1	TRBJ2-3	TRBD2	CASSQGLGTSGRSTDTQYF
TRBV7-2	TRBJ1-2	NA	CASSLPPGPRIYTF
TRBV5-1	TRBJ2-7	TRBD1	CASSIGTETPEQYF
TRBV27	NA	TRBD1	CASSRDRDRVNEQYF
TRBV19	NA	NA	CASSYGTAGLSYEQYF
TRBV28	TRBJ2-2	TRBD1	CASRSLRLSPGQGESGELFF
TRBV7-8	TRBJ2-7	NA	CASSRDPNYEQYF
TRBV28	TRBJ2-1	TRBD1	CASSLRQGVDEQFF
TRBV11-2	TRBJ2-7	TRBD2	CASSKTTSGRDAYEQYF
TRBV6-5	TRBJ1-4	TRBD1	CASSVQGGTNEKLFF
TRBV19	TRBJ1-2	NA	CASSTRRDYGYTF
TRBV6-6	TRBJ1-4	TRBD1	CASSYVGQGGEKLFF
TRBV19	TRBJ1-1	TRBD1	CASSPPGQVTEAFF
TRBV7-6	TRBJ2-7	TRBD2	CASSKDSGSSYEQYF
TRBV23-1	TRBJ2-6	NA	CASSLGRTQQSRANVLTF
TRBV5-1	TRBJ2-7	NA	CASSLLGGTYEQYF